This record looks at one TCR beta chain sequence and its context. Germline lookup yields CDR1 MNHEY and CDR2 SMNVEV (reference sequence). The CDR3 has 13 residues. Trimming took off 1 base at V and 6 bases at J, with 9 bases between the two ends. The data were obtained in a study of blood T cell repertoires in COVID-19. Study-wide background: Acute and convalescent COVID-19 samples came from the United States, Italy and Spain.

The Seattle site enrolled patients during active infection and followed them longitudinally. The authors' processing: How many nucleated cells were present was estimated from reference gene primer amplification. Here immunoSEQ multiplex PCR was the method, and the copy in TCRdb shows in-frame clones only, minus some. For V, J and clone size, that table is used; D and trimming come from the DNA. The data show under 450,000 clones, with about 89% seen just once and 1.5% to 1.8% held by the top ten. The source is a woman in her forties with COVID-19, enrolled during active disease. The chain carries TRBV27 and TRBJ2-5; D perhaps matches TRBD2 (6 bases). The sample was peripheral blood. The CDR3 here is CASSLYGGKTQYF. The DNA of the CDR3 is TGTGCCAGCAGTTTATATGGGGGGAAGACCCAGTACTTC.